This note documents a single T cell receptor (beta chain) sequence. These data are taken from a study of blood T cell repertoires in COVID-19. Study as a whole: From the United States, Italy and Spain came samples of acute and convalescent COVID-19. Sources were T cells, B-cell-depleted T cells, or PBMCs; the material itself was cDNA or gDNA.

Per the authors' pipeline: Amplified reference gene primers provided the basis for estimating nucleated cell counts. Using immunoSEQ multiplex PCR, the repertoire was profiled, and TCRdb retains in-frame clones only, with some absent. V and J calls plus clone size are reproduced from that table; the DNA served to infer D and trimming. The sample lists roughly 150,000 clones; about 88% were seen once. The CDR3 extends over 15 amino acids. J was trimmed by 4 bases and V by 5 bases; bases with no gene match: 4. From germline, CDR1 is LGHDT and CDR2 YNNKEL (reference sequence). Seattle's cohort entered during active infection and was followed longitudinally.

Material: peripheral blood. The chain recombines TRBV3-1 (or the pseudogene TRBV3-2) with TRBJ2-1; TRBD2 agrees at 11 bases. The receptor's source is a woman aged 45-65 years with COVID-19, enrolled during active disease. CDR3 residues: CASSISGGAYNEQFF. CDR3 nucleotide sequence: TGTGCCAGCAGCATTAGCGGGGGGGCTTACAATGAGCAGTTCTTC.